The rows below give T cell receptor beta chains drawn from one sample of a study of blood T cell repertoires in COVID-19. Method: immunoSEQ multiplex PCR; TCRdb's copy keeps in-frame clones and lacks some. The data hold under 350,000 clones, with 65% to 90% observed a single time. Input material: PBMCs or T cells enriched from blood (not recorded which). These receptors came from a woman between 40 and 55 years old with acute COVID-19. The CDR3 runs from the conserved cysteine through the conserved F or W.

>TRBV7-2|TRBJ2-1
CASSIREGKNEQFF
>TRBV7-2|TRBJ1-3
CASSLGQVSGNTIYF
>TRBV28|TRBJ1-2
CASSLFPWEGYTF
>TRBV7-9|TRBJ2-5
CASSPRQVGETQYF
>TRBV5-8|TRBJ1-5
CASSLRQGASQPQHF
>TRBV6-1|TRBJ2-2
CASSETVDLWTPNTGELFF
>TRBV20-1|TRBJ1-4
CSASPRGRGKLFF
>TRBV6-6|TRBJ2-7
CASSYSEVVEQYF
>TRBV7-3|TRBJ2-2
CASSYSSGSAGELFF
>TRBV12-3/TRBV12-4|TRBJ2-3
CASSLLDLDTQYF
>TRBV7-9|TRBJ2-1
CASSPPTGYGNEQFF
>TRBV11-3|TRBJ1-5
CASSPDRDYSNQPQHF
>TRBV3-1/TRBV3-2|TRBJ1-1
CASSHGQTNTEAFF
>TRBV7-9|TRBJ2-2
CASSLVLTGGRSSTGELFF
>TRBV15|TRBJ1-5
CATRGGEYNQPQHF
>TRBV7-8|TRBJ2-1
CASSTQAGRYNEQFF
>TRBV18|TRBJ2-3
CASSPQAGAFTQYF
>TRBV5-1|TRBJ1-6
CASSLDPWGQNSPLHF
>TRBV7-2|TRBJ1-1
CASSPRVRGGAFF
>TRBV4-3|TRBJ2-6
CASSQDLVGGGANVLTF
>TRBV28|TRBJ2-7
CASTRDSYEQYF
>TRBV10-3|TRBJ1-1
CAIRRQGTGIGLAMFTEAFF